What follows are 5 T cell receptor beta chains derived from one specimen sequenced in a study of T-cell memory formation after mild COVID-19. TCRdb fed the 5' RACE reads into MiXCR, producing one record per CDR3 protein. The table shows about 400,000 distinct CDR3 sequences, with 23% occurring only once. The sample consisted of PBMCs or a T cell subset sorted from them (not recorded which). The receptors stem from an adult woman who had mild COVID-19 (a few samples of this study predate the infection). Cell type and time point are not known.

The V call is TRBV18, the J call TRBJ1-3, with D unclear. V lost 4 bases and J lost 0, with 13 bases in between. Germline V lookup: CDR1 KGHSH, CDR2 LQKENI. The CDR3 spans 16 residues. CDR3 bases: TGTGCCAGCTCACTAGCAACAGCAAACTCTGGAAACACCATATATTTT. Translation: CASSLATANSGNTIYF.

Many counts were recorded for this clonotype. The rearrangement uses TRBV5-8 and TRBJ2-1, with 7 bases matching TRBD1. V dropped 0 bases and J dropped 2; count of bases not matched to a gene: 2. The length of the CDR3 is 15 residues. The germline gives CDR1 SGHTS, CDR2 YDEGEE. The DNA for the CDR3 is TGTGCCAGCAGCTTGGGACAGGGAACCTACAATGAGCAGTTCTTC. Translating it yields CASSLGQGTYNEQFF.

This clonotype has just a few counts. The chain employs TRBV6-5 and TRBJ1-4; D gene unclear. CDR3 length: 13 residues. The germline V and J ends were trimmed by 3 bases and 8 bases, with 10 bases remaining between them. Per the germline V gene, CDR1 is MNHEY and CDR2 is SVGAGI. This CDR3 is CASSYSGREKLFF. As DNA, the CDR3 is TGTGCCAGCAGTTATTCGGGCCGGGAAAAACTGTTTTTT.

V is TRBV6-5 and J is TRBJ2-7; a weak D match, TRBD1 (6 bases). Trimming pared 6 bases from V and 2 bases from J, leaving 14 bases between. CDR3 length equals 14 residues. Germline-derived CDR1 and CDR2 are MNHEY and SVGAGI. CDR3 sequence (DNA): TGTGCCAGCAGACTTACAGGGTCTCCCTACGAGCAGTACTTC. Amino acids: CASRLTGSPYEQYF.

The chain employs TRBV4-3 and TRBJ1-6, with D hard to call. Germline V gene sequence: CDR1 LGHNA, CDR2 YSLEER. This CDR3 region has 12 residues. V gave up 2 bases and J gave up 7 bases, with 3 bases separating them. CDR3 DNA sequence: TGCGCCAGCAGCCAACAAAATTCACCCCTCCACTTT. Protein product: CASSQQNSPLHF.